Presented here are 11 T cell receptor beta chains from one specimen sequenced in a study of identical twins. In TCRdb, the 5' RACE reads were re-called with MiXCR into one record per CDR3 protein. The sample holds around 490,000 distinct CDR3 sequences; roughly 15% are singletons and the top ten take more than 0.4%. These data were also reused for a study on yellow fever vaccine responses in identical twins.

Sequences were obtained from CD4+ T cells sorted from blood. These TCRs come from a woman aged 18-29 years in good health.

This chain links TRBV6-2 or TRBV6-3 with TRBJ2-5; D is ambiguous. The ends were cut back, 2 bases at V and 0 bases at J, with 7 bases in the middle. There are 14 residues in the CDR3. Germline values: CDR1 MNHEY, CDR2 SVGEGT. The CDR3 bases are TGTGCCAGCAGTTACGGACCGTACCAAGAGACCCAGTACTTC. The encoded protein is CASSYGPYQETQYF.

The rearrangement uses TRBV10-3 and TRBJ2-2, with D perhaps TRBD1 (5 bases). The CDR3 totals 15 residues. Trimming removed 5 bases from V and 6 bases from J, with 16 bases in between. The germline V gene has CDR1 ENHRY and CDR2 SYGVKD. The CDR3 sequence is CAISSIWGQAGELFF. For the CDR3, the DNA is TGTGCCATCAGTTCGATTTGGGGCCAGGCCGGGGAGCTGTTTTTT.

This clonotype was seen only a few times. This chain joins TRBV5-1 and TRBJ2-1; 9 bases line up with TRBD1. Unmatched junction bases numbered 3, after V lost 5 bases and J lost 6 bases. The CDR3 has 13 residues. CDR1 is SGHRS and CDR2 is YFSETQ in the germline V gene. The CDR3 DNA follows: TGCGCCAGCAGAGGGACAGGGAGCAATGAGCAGTTCTTC. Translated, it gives CASRGTGSNEQFF. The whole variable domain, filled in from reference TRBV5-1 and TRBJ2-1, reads KAGVTQTPRYLIKTRGQQVTLSCSPISGHRSVSWYQQTPGQGLQFLFEYFSETQRNKGNFPGRFSGRQFSNSRSEMNVSTLELGDSALYLCASRGTGSNEQFFGPGTRLTVL.

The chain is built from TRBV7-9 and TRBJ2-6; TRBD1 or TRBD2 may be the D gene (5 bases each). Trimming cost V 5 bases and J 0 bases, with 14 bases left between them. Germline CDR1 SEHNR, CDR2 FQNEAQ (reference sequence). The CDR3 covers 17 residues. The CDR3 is CASSPVGTYSGANVLTF. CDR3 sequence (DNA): TGTGCCAGCAGCCCAGTCGGGACGTACTCTGGGGCCAACGTCCTGACTTTC.

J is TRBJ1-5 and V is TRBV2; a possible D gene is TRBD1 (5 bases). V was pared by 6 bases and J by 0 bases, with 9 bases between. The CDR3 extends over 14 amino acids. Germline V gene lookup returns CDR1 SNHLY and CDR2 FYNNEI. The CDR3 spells CASRGTASNQPQHF. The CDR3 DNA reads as TGTGCCAGCAGAGGGACGGCTAGCAATCAGCCCCAGCATTTT.

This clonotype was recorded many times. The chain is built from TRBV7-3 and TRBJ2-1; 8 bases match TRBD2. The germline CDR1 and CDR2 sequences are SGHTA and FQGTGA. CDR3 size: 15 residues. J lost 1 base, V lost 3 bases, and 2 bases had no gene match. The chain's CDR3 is CASSFSGKSYNEQFF. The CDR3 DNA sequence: TGTGCCAGCAGCTTTAGCGGGAAATCCTACAATGAGCAGTTCTTC.

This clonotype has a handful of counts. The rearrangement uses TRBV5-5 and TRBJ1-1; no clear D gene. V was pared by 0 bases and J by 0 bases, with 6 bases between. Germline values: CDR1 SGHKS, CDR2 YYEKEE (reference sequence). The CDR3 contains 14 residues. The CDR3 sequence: CASSLAPLNTEAFF. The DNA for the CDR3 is TGTGCCAGCAGCTTGGCCCCGTTGAACACTGAAGCTTTCTTT.

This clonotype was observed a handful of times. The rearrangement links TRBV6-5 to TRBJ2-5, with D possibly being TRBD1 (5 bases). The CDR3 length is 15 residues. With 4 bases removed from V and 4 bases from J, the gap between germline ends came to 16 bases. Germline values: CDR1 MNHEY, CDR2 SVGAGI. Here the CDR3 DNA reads TGTGCCAGCAGTTCCCCCCCCAGGGATAGAGAGACCCAGTACTTC. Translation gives CASSSPPRDRETQYF.

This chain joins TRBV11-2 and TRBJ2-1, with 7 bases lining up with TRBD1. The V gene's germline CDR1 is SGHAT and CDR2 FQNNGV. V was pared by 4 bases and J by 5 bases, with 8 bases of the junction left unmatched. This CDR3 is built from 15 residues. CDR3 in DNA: TGTGCCAGCAGCTCCACGGGACAGCGACACAATGAGCAGTTCTTC. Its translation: CASSSTGQRHNEQFF.

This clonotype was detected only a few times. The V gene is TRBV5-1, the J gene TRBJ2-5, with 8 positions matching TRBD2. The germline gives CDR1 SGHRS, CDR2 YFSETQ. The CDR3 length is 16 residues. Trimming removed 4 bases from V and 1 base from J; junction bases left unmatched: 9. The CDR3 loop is CASSPGLAGPQETQYF. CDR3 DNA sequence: TGCGCCAGCAGCCCTGGATTAGCGGGGCCCCAAGAGACCCAGTACTTC.

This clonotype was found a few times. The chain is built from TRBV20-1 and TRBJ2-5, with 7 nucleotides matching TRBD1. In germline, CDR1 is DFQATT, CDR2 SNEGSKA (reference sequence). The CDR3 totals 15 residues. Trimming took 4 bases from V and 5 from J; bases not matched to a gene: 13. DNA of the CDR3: TGCAGTGCTACACACGGGACAGCCCCCGCGGAGACCCAGTACTTC. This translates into CSATHGTAPAETQYF.